Listed below are T cell receptor beta chains from one sample, sequenced in a study of blood T cell repertoires in COVID-19. Some clones are missing from TCRdb's copy, which holds only in-frame ones; the method was immunoSEQ multiplex PCR. The sample contains 240,000 or so clones, roughly 76% of which appear only once. The source material was peripheral blood. Receptors were obtained from a woman aged 80 or over with COVID-19, enrolled during active disease. Both conserved end residues are part of each CDR3. The D gene is left open where the match is weak. Some rows mark clone size as missing; the rest say once, few, many or name a class of expanded clone.

d_call,j_call,v_call,clone_size,cdr3_length,cdr3_nt,cdr3_aa
.,TRBJ2-3,TRBV10-1,.,14,TGCGCCAGCAAGCCAGGGGTGAGCACAGATACGCAGTATTTT,CASKPGVSTDTQYF
TRBD1,TRBJ1-2,TRBV28,.,16,TGTGCCAGCAGAAGACAGGGCTCTCTTTCCAACTATGGCTACACCTTC,CASRRQGSLSNYGYTF
TRBD1,TRBJ1-1,TRBV5-1,few,12,TGCGCCAGCAGAGGGGACAGATTTGAAGCTTTCTTT,CASRGDRFEAFF
.,TRBJ2-7,TRBV9,.,15,TGTGCCAGCAGCGTCGCCCCCCTCTCGAGCGACGAGCAGTACTTC,CASSVAPLSSDEQYF
TRBD2,TRBJ2-2,TRBV5-1,.,15,TGCGCCAGCAGCTGGGGAGCGGGAGAAAACGGGGAGCTGTTTTTT,CASSWGAGENGELFF
TRBD2,TRBJ2-3,TRBV3-1/TRBV3-2,.,19,TGTGCCAGCAGCCTATACGGGACTAGCGGGGGGCACGGAACAGATACGCAGTATTTT,CASSLYGTSGGHGTDTQYF
TRBD1,TRBJ1-1,TRBV29-1,.,13,TGCAGCGTCGCCAGGGACAGGAACACTGAAGCTTTCTTT,CSVARDRNTEAFF
.,TRBJ1-2,TRBV12-5,.,15,TGTGCTAGTGGCCGGGAGGGGGGAGTGTACTATGGCTACACCTTC,CASGREGGVYYGYTF
.,TRBJ1-4,TRBV6-2/TRBV6-3,.,15,TGTGCCAGCAGTTACGCAGGGGCGCCTAATGAAAAACTGTTTTTT,CASSYAGAPNEKLFF
.,TRBJ1-6,TRBV30,.,13,TGTGCCTGGAGTTTACAGACAAATTCACCCCTCCACTTT,CAWSLQTNSPLHF
.,TRBJ1-1,TRBV19,once,13,TGTGCCACCACCGACGGGACACACACTGAAGCTTTCTTT,CATTDGTHTEAFF
TRBD2,TRBJ2-7,TRBV5-6,.,15,TGTGCCAGCAGCTTTAGGGCACTAGCGGCGTACGAGCAGTACTTC,CASSFRALAAYEQYF
TRBD2,TRBJ2-2,TRBV6-5,.,15,TGTGCCAGCGAGACGGGGGGACCGAACACCGGGGAGCTGTTTTTT,CASETGGPNTGELFF
TRBD1,TRBJ2-7,TRBV4-2,.,16,TGTGCCAGCAGCCTTGTCGGTAGGACAGGGGCCTACGAGCAGTACTTC,CASSLVGRTGAYEQYF
.,TRBJ2-3,TRBV19,.,16,TGTGCCAGTAGTTTACCTAGCGTTTTGCCCCCAGATACGCAGTATTTT,CASSLPSVLPPDTQYF
TRBD1,TRBJ2-3,TRBV29-1,.,14,TGCAGCGTTGGCGACAGGGGGCGCGGAGATACGCAGTATTTT,CSVGDRGRGDTQYF
.,TRBJ2-4,TRBV24-1,.,12,TGTGCCACCAGTGGCATAGAGAGGGTTCAGTACTTC,CATSGIERVQYF
TRBD1,TRBJ1-2,TRBV28,.,14,TGTGCCAGCAGCTTCACAGGGGGTTGGTATGGCTACACCTTC,CASSFTGGWYGYTF
TRBD2,TRBJ2-3,TRBV7-2,.,15,TGTGCCAGCAGCTCAAGGACTAGCGGGGCAGATACGCAGTATTTT,CASSSRTSGADTQYF
.,TRBJ1-2,TRBV5-1,.,15,TGCGCCAGCAGCTTCGGGTCGGGCAGGGAAGGTGGCTACACCTTC,CASSFGSGREGGYTF
.,TRBJ1-4,TRBV28,.,17,TGTGCCAGCAGTGCGGACAAAGGGGCGCGATTAAATGAAAAACTGTTTTTT,CASSADKGARLNEKLFF
.,TRBJ2-2,TRBV5-1,few,14,TGCGCCAGCAGTCCACAAACGAACACCGGGGAGCTGTTTTTT,CASSPQTNTGELFF
.,TRBJ2-2,TRBV2,few,12,TGTGCCAGCAAGACAGACACCGGGGAGCTGTTTTTT,CASKTDTGELFF
.,TRBJ2-1,TRBV27,.,14,TGTGCCAGCAGAACCGACAACTCCTACAATGAGCAGTTCTTC,CASRTDNSYNEQFF
.,TRBJ2-7,TRBV7-8,once,13,TGTGCCAGCAGCTGGAGAGAGGACTACGAGCAGTACTTC,CASSWREDYEQYF
.,TRBJ2-6,TRBV28,.,16,TGTGCCAGCCGTCTACAGGGGACTGCGGGGGCCAACGTCCTGACTTTC,CASRLQGTAGANVLTF
TRBD1,TRBJ1-1,TRBV2,.,13,TGTGCCAGCAGGTGGGAACAGGGGGGAGAAGCTTTCTTT,CASRWEQGGEAFF
TRBD2,TRBJ2-5,TRBV3-1/TRBV3-2,.,16,TGTGCCAGCAGCCCCCGGACTAGCGGGAGTGGGGAGACCCAGTACTTC,CASSPRTSGSGETQYF
.,TRBJ1-5,TRBV5-5,.,13,TGTGCCAGCAGCTTGGCCGTGAATCAGCCCCAGCATTTT,CASSLAVNQPQHF
TRBD1,TRBJ2-7,TRBV19,.,14,TGTGCCAGTAGTATCCCGGGACAGGGACACGAGCAGTACTTC,CASSIPGQGHEQYF
.,TRBJ1-2,TRBV3-1/TRBV3-2,.,13,TGTGCCAGCAGCCCAGACAGGAACTATGGCTACACCTTC,CASSPDRNYGYTF
TRBD1,TRBJ2-6,TRBV7-3,.,18,TGTGCCAGCAGCTTAACTGGACAGGGTGCCTCTGGGGCCAACGTCCTGACTTTC,CASSLTGQGASGANVLTF
TRBD2,TRBJ2-1,TRBV19,.,15,TGTGCCAGTAGTAAAATAGCGGGAGGCCGGAATGAGCAGTTCTTC,CASSKIAGGRNEQFF
TRBD2,TRBJ2-7,TRBV5-4,.,15,TGTGCCAGCAGGTCCGGGACTAGCGACTCCTACGAGCAGTACTTC,CASRSGTSDSYEQYF
TRBD1,TRBJ1-4,TRBV25-1,.,14,TGTGCCAGCAGTGATCCAAGGACAGGTGAAAAACTGTTTTTT,CASSDPRTGEKLFF
TRBD1,TRBJ2-1,TRBV6-5,once,14,TGTGCCAGCAGCCTTGACAGGGTACGCAATGAGCAGTTCTTC,CASSLDRVRNEQFF
.,TRBJ2-1,TRBV4-1,.,19,TGCGCCAGCAGCCAAGGGTCCACTGGGGGTGCGGGGACCTACAATGAGCAGTTCTTC,CASSQGSTGGAGTYNEQFF
.,TRBJ1-5,TRBV5-6,.,15,TGTGCCAGCAGCCTGACAGAGTATAGCAATCAGCCCCAGCATTTT,CASSLTEYSNQPQHF
.,TRBJ2-7,TRBV30,.,13,TGTGCCTGGAGTGGCTTCGGAGTCAACGAGCAGTACTTC,CAWSGFGVNEQYF
.,TRBJ1-5,TRBV27,.,13,TGTGCCAGCAGTAGACAGCTCAATCAGCCCCAGCATTTT,CASSRQLNQPQHF
.,TRBJ2-7,TRBV5-6,few,16,TGTGCCAGCAGCTTGGCAATGCGGCCAGGGACCTACGAGCAGTACTTC,CASSLAMRPGTYEQYF
.,TRBJ1-4,TRBV6-6,few,16,TGTGCCAGCAGTTATAAGCCGGGACTGACTAATGAAAAACTGTTTTTT,CASSYKPGLTNEKLFF
TRBD2,TRBJ2-1,TRBV27,.,22,TGTGCCAGCAGTTTATCGTTCCGTAGGGGACTAGCGGGACAAAGGGGTTACAATGAGCAGTTCTTC,CASSLSFRRGLAGQRGYNEQFF
.,TRBJ1-5,TRBV7-6,medium-sized,14,TGTGCCAGCAGCTTATCCGGGAACGGTCAGCCCCAGCATTTT,CASSLSGNGQPQHF
TRBD1,TRBJ1-2,TRBV6-6,.,14,TGTGCCAGCACGCCGGACAGGGCTCGGGGTGGCTACACCTTC,CASTPDRARGGYTF
TRBD2,TRBJ2-3,TRBV6-5,.,15,TGTGCCAGCAGTTACGGGCGGGGGGGCAGGTATACGCAGTATTTT,CASSYGRGGRYTQYF
TRBD1,TRBJ1-2,TRBV19,once,18,TGTGCCAGTAGTATCGGGTGGACAGGTTCGGGAGTAGAAGGTGGCTACACCTTC,CASSIGWTGSGVEGGYTF
.,TRBJ1-1,TRBV5-1,.,15,TGCGCCAGCAGCCTGGAGACAGTGAAGAACACTGAAGCTTTCTTT,CASSLETVKNTEAFF
TRBD1,TRBJ1-3,TRBV13,.,15,TGTGCCAGCAGTTCCGGACAGGTCTCTGGAAACACCATATATTTT,CASSSGQVSGNTIYF
TRBD1,TRBJ2-1,TRBV7-2,.,15,TGTGCCAGCAGCTATCCAGAGGGGGCGCAGTTTGAGCAGTTCTTC,CASSYPEGAQFEQFF
.,TRBJ2-1,TRBV18,.,13,TGTGCCAGCTCACCCCTAACGTACAATGAGCAGTTCTTC,CASSPLTYNEQFF
.,TRBJ1-5,TRBV5-8,.,13,TGTGCCAGCGCAATACCGGGGAATCAGCCCCAGCATTTT,CASAIPGNQPQHF